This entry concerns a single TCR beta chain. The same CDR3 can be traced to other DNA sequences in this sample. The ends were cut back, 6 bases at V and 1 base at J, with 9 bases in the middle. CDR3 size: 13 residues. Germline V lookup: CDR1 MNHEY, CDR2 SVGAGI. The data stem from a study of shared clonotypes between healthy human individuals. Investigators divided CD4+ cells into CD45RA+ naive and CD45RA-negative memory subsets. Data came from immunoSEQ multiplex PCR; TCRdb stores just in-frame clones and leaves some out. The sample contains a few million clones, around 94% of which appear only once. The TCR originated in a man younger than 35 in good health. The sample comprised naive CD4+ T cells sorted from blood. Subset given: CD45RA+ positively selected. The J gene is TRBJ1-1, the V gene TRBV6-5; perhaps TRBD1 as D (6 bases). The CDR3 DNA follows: TGTGCCAGCAGGGGGGGCAGGAACACTGAAGCTTTCTTT. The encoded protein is CASRGGRNTEAFF.